This TCR beta chain was captured by sequencing in a study of blood T cell repertoires in COVID-19. Study overall: There were acute and convalescent COVID-19 samples, and they came from the United States, Italy and Spain.

Germline V gives CDR1 SNHLY, CDR2 FYNNEI. The CDR3 extends over 14 amino acids. Unmatched junction bases numbered 5, after V lost 8 bases and J lost 0 bases. The table came from immunoSEQ multiplex PCR; TCRdb's copy has only in-frame clones and leaves some out. The top ten clones hold approximately 8.6% of a sample with 20,000 to 30,000 clones, roughly four fifths of them seen once. This chain connects TRBV2 to TRBJ2-3, with 7 bases fitting TRBD2. Sequenced: peripheral blood. The receptor's source is a human donor in a cohort sampled during active COVID-19. CDR3 residues: CASQTSASTDTQYF. CDR3 bases: TGTGCCAGCCAAACTAGCGCTAGCACAGATACGCAGTATTTT.